The 27 T cell receptor beta chains reported below all come from one sample, sequenced in a study of spatial heterogeneity in lung cancer. Time point: sample taken at primary tumor resection. The input material, whole RNA from tumor, nontumor lung or frozen PBMC, was sequenced unsorted. TCRdb independently ran MiXCR on the 5' RACE reads; one entry per CDR3 protein. This table holds about 48,000 distinct CDR3 sequences, about 5.8% found once. The sample here was PBMCs, taken at surgery. These receptors were taken from a male donor with early-stage non-small cell lung cancer.

This clonotype turned up a few times. The CDR3 region is CASSQPLVAETRTGELFF. In DNA, the CDR3 is TGCGCCAGCAGCCAACCGCTGGTCGCGGAGACGAGGACCGGGGAGCTGTTTTTT. The gene calls are TRBV4-1 and TRBJ2-2; D not certain. Germline V gene data show CDR1 as MGHRA and CDR2 as YSYEKL. The CDR3 consists of 18 residues. V was clipped by 2 bases and J by 5 bases, with 21 bases between them.

This clonotype was picked up a small number of times. The J gene is TRBJ2-3, the V gene TRBV20-1; a possible D gene is TRBD2 (6 bases). In germline, CDR1 is DFQATT, CDR2 SNEGSKA (reference sequence). This CDR3 contains 14 residues. Trimming took off 7 bases at V and 0 bases at J, with 14 bases between the two ends. The CDR3 sequence is CSVKEGSSTDTQYF. In nucleotides, the CDR3 is TGCAGTGTCAAGGAGGGTTCTAGCACAGATACGCAGTATTTT.

This clonotype has only a few counts. The chain is built from TRBV19 and TRBJ2-3; 11 nucleotides agree with TRBD2. The CDR3 totals 16 residues. Germline CDR1 LNHDA, CDR2 SQIVND (reference sequence). Unmatched junction bases numbered 8, after V lost 5 bases and J lost 4 bases. The CDR3 DNA reads as TGTGCCAGTAGTTTAGCGGGAGGGAGAATCGCAGATACGCAGTATTTT. Translating gives CASSLAGGRIADTQYF. The entire variable domain, with the rest obtained from reference TRBV19 and TRBJ2-3, is as follows: DGGITQSPKYLFRKEGQNVTLSCEQNLNHDAMYWYRQDPGQGLRLIYYSQIVNDFQKGDIAEGYSVSREKKESFPLTVTSAQKNPTAFYLCASSLAGGRIADTQYFGPGTRLTVL.

This clonotype was detected many times. The chain carries TRBV7-2 and TRBJ2-7; D ambiguous. V lost 4 bases and J 5 bases, leaving 9 bases between the germline ends. The CDR3 has 12 residues. From germline, CDR1 is SGHTA and CDR2 FQGNSA. CDR3 sequence reads: CASSSFGHEQYF. DNA of the CDR3: TGTGCCAGCAGCTCCTTTGGCCACGAGCAGTACTTC.

In this sample, this clonotype turned up many times. This rearrangement joins TRBV5-1 to TRBJ2-5; tentatively, D is TRBD2 (7 bases). Trimming removed 6 bases from V and 5 bases from J, with 14 bases in between. The CDR3 sequence is 13 residues long. Germline V gene sequence: CDR1 SGHRS, CDR2 YFSETQ. The CDR3: CASTSRGQETQYF. The CDR3 nucleotides read TGCGCCAGCACCTCGCGGGGGCAGGAGACCCAGTACTTC.

The chain combines TRBV20-1 with TRBJ1-5; tentatively, D is TRBD1 (6 bases). CDR3 length: 15 amino acids. Trimming shortened V by 0 bases and J by 4 bases, and 13 bases separated the two germline ends. Looked up from germline, CDR1 is DFQATT and CDR2 is SNEGSKA (reference sequence). The CDR3 DNA reads as TGCAGTGCTAGAGATAAAACAGGGCGAAATCAGCCCCAGCATTTT. Encoded protein: CSARDKTGRNQPQHF.

Written as DNA, the CDR3 is TGTGCCAGCAGCTTGGGTGGACTAGGGAGGCCGGAGACCCAGTACTTC. It is translated as CASSLGGLGRPETQYF. The V and J genes are TRBV5-4 and TRBJ2-5, with 7 bases aligning to TRBD2. The CDR3 has 16 amino acids. Germline assignment: CDR1 SGHNT and CDR2 YYREEE (reference sequence). V shed 0 bases, J shed 5 bases, and the junction held 10 bases outside the gene matches.

The V and J genes are TRBV4-3 and TRBJ1-3; D gene unclear. CDR1 LGHNA and CDR2 YSLEER come from the germline V gene. The ends were cut back, 1 base at V and 2 bases at J, with 6 bases in the middle. This CDR3 region has 14 residues. This CDR3 reads CASSQAPAGNTIYF. The CDR3 DNA reads as TGCGCCAGCAGCCAAGCCCCGGCTGGAAACACCATATATTTT.

This clonotype showed up many times. J is TRBJ1-1 and V is TRBV11-2; D not certain. The CDR3 is 14 residues long. Germline CDR1 is SGHAT and CDR2 is FQNNGV. V lost 5 bases, J lost 5 bases, and 15 bases lay in between. CDR3 sequence reads: CASSTFGGITEAFF. The CDR3 DNA reads as TGTGCCAGCAGCACCTTCGGAGGAATAACTGAAGCTTTCTTT.

In this sample, this clonotype turned up many times. The CDR3 DNA is TGTGCCCACAGGGGTTCAGGATGGGCCAACGTCCTGACTTTC. This encodes CAHRGSGWANVLTF. The gene calls are TRBV30 and TRBJ2-6; 7 bases line up with TRBD1. Trimming cost V 8 bases and J 5 bases; bases outside gene matches: 9. CDR3 size: 14 residues. CDR1 is GTSNPN and CDR2 is SVGIG in the germline V gene (reference sequence). Combining the CDR3 with reference TRBV30 and TRBJ2-6 gives the whole variable domain SQTIHQWPATLVQPVGSPLSLECTVEGTSNPNLYWYRQAAGRGLQLLFYSVGIGQISSEVPQNLSASRPQDRQFILSSKKLLLSDSGFYLCAHRGSGWANVLTFGAGSRLTVL.

Ten or more counts support this clonotype. This chain uses TRBV6-5 with TRBJ2-7, with D possibly TRBD1 on 5 matching bases. Trimming cost V 0 bases and J 0 bases, with 6 bases left between them. CDR1 MNHEY and CDR2 SVGAGI come from the germline V gene. CDR3 size: 14 residues. Here the CDR3 reads CASSYSDSSYEQYF. CDR3 coding DNA: TGTGCCAGCAGTTACTCTGACAGCTCCTACGAGCAGTACTTC.

In this sample, this clonotype turned up many times. The genes are TRBV20-1 and TRBJ2-7; D is unclear. The V gene's germline CDR1 is DFQATT and CDR2 SNEGSKA (reference sequence). Trimming took 5 bases from V and 6 from J, leaving 11 bases between them. The CDR3 sequence is 11 residues long. This chain's CDR3 is CSAAPISEQYF. CDR3 in DNA: TGCAGTGCTGCCCCTATATCCGAGCAGTACTTC.

The table lists this clonotype with many counts. The genes are TRBV19 and TRBJ2-1, with 10 bases identical to TRBD2. Germline CDR1 reads LNHDA; CDR2 reads SQIVND (reference sequence). V shed 6 bases, J shed 7 bases, and the junction held 9 bases outside the gene matches. CDR3 length: 15 residues. CDR3 sequence reads: CASRTSSGRGNEQFF. The DNA for the CDR3 is TGTGCCAGTAGGACCTCTAGCGGGAGAGGGAATGAGCAGTTCTTC.

This clonotype appeared many times. This chain uses TRBV4-1 with TRBJ2-5, with D tentatively TRBD2 (5 bases). Trimming took 7 bases from V and 1 from J, leaving 13 bases between them. The CDR3 loop spans 14 amino acids. Germline V gene data show CDR1 as MGHRA and CDR2 as YSYEKL. The CDR3 reads CASTPSGIQETQYF. CDR3 in DNA: TGCGCCAGCACCCCCTCCGGGATCCAAGAGACCCAGTACTTC.

The table lists this clonotype with many counts. The rearrangement joins TRBV10-3 to TRBJ2-5, with 9 nucleotides matching TRBD2. The CDR3 is 15 residues long. Trimming cost V 0 bases and J 3 bases; bases outside gene matches: 2. CDR1 ENHRY and CDR2 SYGVKD come from the germline V gene. CDR3 DNA sequence: TGTGCCATCAGTGAGTCGACTAGCGGTAAAGAGACCCAGTACTTC. Translating it yields CAISESTSGKETQYF.

This clonotype was observed at least ten times. Here the CDR3 reads CASSYSPGAVNTEAFF. CDR3 bases: TGTGCCAGCAGTTACTCCCCCGGGGCAGTGAACACTGAAGCTTTCTTT. The chain is built from TRBV6-2 or TRBV6-3 and TRBJ1-1; a possible D gene is TRBD1 (5 bases). CDR1 is MNHEY and CDR2 is SVGEGT in the germline V gene. CDR3 length: 16 amino acids. Trimming took off 0 bases at V and 0 bases at J, with 11 bases between the two ends.

This clonotype was detected many times. The chain couples TRBV29-1 to TRBJ1-2; D gene uncertain. Looked up from germline, CDR1 is SQVTM and CDR2 is ANQGSEA. This CDR3 contains 13 residues. The CDR3 sequence is CSLGGKEDYGYTF. In DNA form, the CDR3 reads TGCAGTCTGGGTGGGAAAGAGGACTATGGCTACACCTTC.

This clonotype has at least ten counts. The V and J genes are TRBV7-9 and TRBJ2-2; D might be TRBD1 (5 bases). In germline, CDR1 is SEHNR, CDR2 FQNEAQ (reference sequence). The ends were cut back, 5 bases at V and 3 bases at J, with 22 bases in the middle. The CDR3 sequence is 18 residues long. The CDR3 DNA follows: TGTGCCAGCAGCCTCCCCAGGGAAGCATACCCCTACACCGGGGAGCTGTTTTTT. It yields the protein CASSLPREAYPYTGELFF.

This clonotype has a count of ten or more. The genes are TRBV7-9 and TRBJ1-6, with 7 bases identical to TRBD1. Germline CDR1 SEHNR, CDR2 FQNEAQ (reference sequence). The CDR3 spans 13 residues. The J segment lost 8 bases and the V segment lost 5 bases, leaving 3 bases of the junction unmatched. This CDR3 reads CASSPDRDSPLHF. CDR3 DNA: TGTGCCAGCAGCCCAGACAGGGATTCACCCCTCCACTTT. Filled out from reference TRBV7-9 and TRBJ1-6, the complete variable domain reads DTGVSQNPRHKITKRGQNVTFRCDPISEHNRLYWYRQTLGQGPEFLTYFQNEAQLEKSRLLSDRFSAERPKGSFSTLEIQRTEQGDSAMYLCASSPDRDSPLHFGNGTRLTVT.

This clonotype has ten or more counts. This chain joins TRBV6-2 or TRBV6-3 and TRBJ1-6; 8 nucleotides line up with TRBD1. J gave up 7 bases and V 6 bases, and 8 bases lay outside the gene matches. This CDR3 contains 15 residues. Germline loops: CDR1 MNHEY, CDR2 SVGEGT. This CDR3 reads CASSRRQGQNSPLHF. CDR3 in DNA: TGTGCCAGCAGCCGACGACAGGGGCAGAATTCACCCCTCCACTTT.

This clonotype was seen at least ten times. V is TRBV7-9 and J is TRBJ2-3; no reliable D call. This CDR3 has 13 residues. V dropped 2 bases and J dropped 4 bases, with 7 bases sitting between them. Per germline, CDR1 SEHNR and CDR2 FQNEAQ (reference sequence). The CDR3 DNA is TGTGCCAGCAGCTTAATGTTAGCAGATACGCAGTATTTT. It is translated as CASSLMLADTQYF.

The chain employs TRBV6-6 and TRBJ2-5, with 9 positions matching TRBD1. The CDR3 has 17 residues. Germline CDR1 and CDR2: MNHNY and SVGAGI (reference sequence). The V segment lost 5 bases and the J segment 7 bases; nucleotides outside the gene matches: 17. CDR3 in amino acids: CASSQFGPGQGHLTQYF. CDR3 coding DNA: TGTGCCAGCAGTCAATTTGGGCCGGGACAGGGTCATCTGACCCAGTACTTC.

This clonotype was seen more than once but under ten times. The V gene is TRBV2, the J gene TRBJ2-3, with D uncertain. With 5 bases removed from V and 4 bases from J, the gap between germline ends came to 13 bases. Germline lookup yields CDR1 SNHLY and CDR2 FYNNEI. CDR3 size: 14 residues. CDR3 in DNA: TGTGCCAGCAGTCCAGAAACGCGCTCAGATACGCAGTATTTT. Its protein product is CASSPETRSDTQYF.

This clonotype was seen repeatedly, ten times or more. The chain is built from TRBV15 and TRBJ2-5; 7 bases fit TRBD1. Germline assignment: CDR1 LNHNV and CDR2 YYDKDF (reference sequence). V lost 5 bases to trimming and J lost 2 bases; unmatched junction nucleotides: 2. This CDR3 region has 13 residues. The CDR3 sequence: CATSVGQQETQYF. The CDR3 nucleotides are TGTGCCACCAGCGTGGGACAGCAAGAGACCCAGTACTTC.

Many counts were recorded for this clonotype. The chain joins TRBV11-1 to TRBJ2-7, with D maybe TRBD1 (6 bases). The CDR3 totals 14 residues. Per germline, CDR1 SGHAT and CDR2 FQDESV (reference sequence). V lost 5 bases to trimming and J lost 5 bases, with 16 bases between them. The CDR3 region has the DNA TGTGCCAGCAGCCGTACAGGGAATCGGAACGAGCAGTACTTC. It codes for CASSRTGNRNEQYF.

This clonotype was counted at least ten times. The rearrangement uses TRBV27 and TRBJ2-1; 8 positions agree with TRBD2. The CDR3 totals 15 residues. J lost 8 bases, V lost 7 bases, and 13 bases had no gene match. Looked up from germline, CDR1 is MNHEY and CDR2 is SMNVEV (reference sequence). CDR3 nucleotides: TGTGCCAGCACCCGCTCGGGAGGGCCCTTTTATGAGCAGTTCTTC. Encoded protein: CASTRSGGPFYEQFF.

At least ten counts were recorded for this clonotype. The gene calls are TRBV7-2 and TRBJ2-1, with TRBD2 matching over 7 bases. Germline V gene lookup returns CDR1 SGHTA and CDR2 FQGNSA. The ends lost 1 base at V and 8 bases at J; junction bases unmatched: 5. There are 14 residues in the CDR3. This CDR3 is CASSLVSREHEQFF. CDR3 nucleotides: TGTGCCAGCAGCTTAGTGTCGCGGGAGCATGAGCAGTTCTTC.